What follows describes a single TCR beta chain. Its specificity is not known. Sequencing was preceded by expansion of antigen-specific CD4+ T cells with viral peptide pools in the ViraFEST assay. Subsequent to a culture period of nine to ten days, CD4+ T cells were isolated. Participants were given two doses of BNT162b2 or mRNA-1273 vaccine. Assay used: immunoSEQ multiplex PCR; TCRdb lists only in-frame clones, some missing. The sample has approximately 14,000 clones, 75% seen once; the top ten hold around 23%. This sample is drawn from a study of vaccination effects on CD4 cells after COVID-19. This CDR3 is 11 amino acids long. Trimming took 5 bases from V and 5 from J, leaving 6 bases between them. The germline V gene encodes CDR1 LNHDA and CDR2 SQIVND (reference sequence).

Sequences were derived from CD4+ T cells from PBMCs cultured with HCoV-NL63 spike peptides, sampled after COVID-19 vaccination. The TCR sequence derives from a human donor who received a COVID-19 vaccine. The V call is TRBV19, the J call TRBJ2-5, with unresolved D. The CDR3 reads CASSVGETQYF. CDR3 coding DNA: TGTGCCAGTAGTGTGGGGGAGACCCAGTACTTC.